This T cell receptor beta chain was recovered during a study of shared clonotypes between healthy human individuals. General study findings and limits: The small donor group covered limited genetic and exposure diversity.

The V gene's germline CDR1 is MDHEN and CDR2 SYDVKM. Trimming cost V 5 bases and J 0 bases; bases outside gene matches: 14. The CDR3 totals 18 residues. Comment on this clone: No antigen is known for it.

The method was immunoSEQ multiplex PCR; TCRdb's version includes in-frame clones alone and lacks a portion of them. The sample records 2,500,000 or so clones, about nine tenths being singletons. This sequence was found in a young man in good health. Some clones in this sample may be carry-over from other donors' samples. The rearrangement links TRBV28 to TRBJ2-3; TRBD2 matches at 7 bases. The sequencing sample was made of naive CD4+ T cells from PBMCs. Sample subset: CD45RA+ positively selected. CDR3 bases: TGTGCCAGCAGTACCCCCGGGGCGGGAGTTGGGAGCACAGATACGCAGTATTTT. Protein product: CASSTPGAGVGSTDTQYF.